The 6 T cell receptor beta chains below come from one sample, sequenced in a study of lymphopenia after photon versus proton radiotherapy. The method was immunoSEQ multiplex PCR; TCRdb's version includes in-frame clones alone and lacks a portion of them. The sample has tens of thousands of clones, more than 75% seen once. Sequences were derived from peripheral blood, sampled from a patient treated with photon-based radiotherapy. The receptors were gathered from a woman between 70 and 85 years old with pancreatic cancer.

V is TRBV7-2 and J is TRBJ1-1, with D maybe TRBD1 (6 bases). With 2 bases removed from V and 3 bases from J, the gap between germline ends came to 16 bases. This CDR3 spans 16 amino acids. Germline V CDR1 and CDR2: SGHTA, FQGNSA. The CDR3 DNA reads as TGTGCCAGCAGCTTAAGCGGGGGCGCGTGGGACACTGAAGCTTTCTTT. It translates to CASSLSGGAWDTEAFF.

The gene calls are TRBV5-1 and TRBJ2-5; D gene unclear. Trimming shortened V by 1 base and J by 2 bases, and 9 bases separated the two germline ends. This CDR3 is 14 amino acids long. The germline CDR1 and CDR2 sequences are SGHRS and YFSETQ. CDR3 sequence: CASSLRELQETQYF. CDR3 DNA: TGCGCCAGCAGCTTGAGGGAACTACAAGAGACCCAGTACTTC.

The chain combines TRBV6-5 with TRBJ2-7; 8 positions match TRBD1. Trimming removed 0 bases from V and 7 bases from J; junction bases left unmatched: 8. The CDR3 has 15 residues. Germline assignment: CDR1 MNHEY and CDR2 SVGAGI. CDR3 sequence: CASSYSRQGHGEQYF. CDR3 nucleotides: TGTGCCAGCAGTTACTCCCGACAGGGGCATGGGGAGCAGTACTTC.

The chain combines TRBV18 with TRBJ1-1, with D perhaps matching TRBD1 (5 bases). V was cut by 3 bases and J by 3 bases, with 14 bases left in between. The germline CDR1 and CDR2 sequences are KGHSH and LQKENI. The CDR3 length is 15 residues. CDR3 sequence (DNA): TGTGCCAGCTCACCCTCCGGGACGGTGGACACTGAAGCTTTCTTT. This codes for CASSPSGTVDTEAFF.

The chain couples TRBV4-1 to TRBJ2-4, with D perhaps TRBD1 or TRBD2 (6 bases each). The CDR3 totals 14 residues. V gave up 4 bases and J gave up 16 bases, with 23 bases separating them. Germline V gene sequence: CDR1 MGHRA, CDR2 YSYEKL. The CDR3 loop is CASSPFPGDGGEYF. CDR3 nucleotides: TGCGCCAGCAGCCCCTTCCCAGGGGACGGAGGGGAATACTTC.

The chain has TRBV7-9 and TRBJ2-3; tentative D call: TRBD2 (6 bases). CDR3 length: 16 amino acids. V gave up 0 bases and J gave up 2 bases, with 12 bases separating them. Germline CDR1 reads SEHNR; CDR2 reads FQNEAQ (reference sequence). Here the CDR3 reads CASSLAEGRYTDTQYF. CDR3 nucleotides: TGTGCCAGCAGCTTAGCGGAGGGACGGTACACAGATACGCAGTATTTT.